This T cell receptor (beta chain) was sequenced for a study of post-analysis software for immune sequencing data (dated by TCRdb to between 2014 and 2017). Regarding the complete study: Disease courses on record covered relapsing-remitting, secondary progressive and progressive-relapsing multiple sclerosis, though some patients had no subtype annotation. The multiple sclerosis patient repertoires were compared with 11 previously published healthy control repertoires from donors aged about 6 to 26 years. A subset of samples was prepared in parallel using single-end sample barcoding, then pooled and co-amplified after Illumina adapter ligation.

This clonotype was picked up a small number of times. Its recognized antigen is unknown. A single base separates this from a much larger clone, so it may be a read error. Via the germline V gene, CDR1 is MNHEY and CDR2 SVGAGI. There are 15 amino acids in the CDR3, from cysteine to phenylalanine inclusive. Of all the DNA, just the CDR3 is kept, 45 bases in frame from base 1. The paper's findings and limits, for the study overall: Normalized Chao1 diversity was significantly lower in multiple sclerosis patients than controls, suggesting substantial peripheral T-cell clonal expansion. The multiple sclerosis patient group was slightly younger than the control group. Significantly higher frequencies in patients than in controls were found for roughly 5 TRBV segments, including TRBV5-6, TRBV5-1 and TRBV20-1. Direct clustering with F measure revealed strong co-clustering of samples prepared in the same batch, which led to a batch-effect correction.

Library preparation employed PCR. Instrument on record: Illumina HiSeq 2500. To reduce PCR and sequencing biases, unique molecular identifiers were built into the TCR beta cDNA libraries. Approximately 500,000 cDNA molecules were obtained per 1 to 10 million input T cells, so each molecule approximated one T cell. The same protocol used for the earlier healthy control dataset was applied to prepare and sequence the patient libraries. Within a given batch, samples were prepared together, multiplexed and sequenced on the same HiSeq lane. The authors' pipeline ran thus. Raw barcoded reads were processed with MIGEC, discarding single-read molecular identifier groups before consensus assembly and CDR3 extraction. VDJtools was used for post-analysis of the clonotype tables, with diversity normalized by down-sampling every dataset to the smallest sample size. Repertoire overlap clustering matched CDR3 amino acid but not nucleotide sequences to correct batch-related cross-sample contamination. The raw public reads went through TCRdb reprocessing: fastp at Q25, MiXCR clone calling, in-frame beta chains kept. Identical CDR3 protein sequences are pooled into one entry, listed with their most common genes and DNA. The V and J calls follow TCRdb's processing rather than the paper's. In this sample the table shows 160,000 or so distinct CDR3 sequences, 36% of which occur a single time. Roughly 28% of the sample rests with the top ten.

The time point label here, explained by the study, means: second blood draw from one MS patient after hematopoietic stem cell transplantation. TCR beta repertoires were profiled from peripheral blood of roughly 13 young patients with multiple sclerosis to demonstrate the VDJtools post-analysis software. The multiple sclerosis patients were children and adolescents between roughly 6 and 16 years of age. The clonotype comes from a girl aged 10 to 17 with multiple sclerosis. Donor details come from another sample of the same person, matched by shared clones. Rearrangement joined TRBV6-5 to TRBJ2-7, with the D call tentatively TRBD1 or TRBD2, each fitting 5 bases. Specimen: blood, collected after autologous hematopoietic stem cell transplantation. The bases read TGTGCCAGCAGTCGACGGGACGTTAGACCGGGTGAGCGGTACTTC. This is translated as CASSRRDVRPGERYF.